These 30 T cell receptor beta chains share one sample of origin, sequenced in a study of cytomegalovirus exposure and HLA in healthy donors. The PCR used 60 Vbeta and 13 Jbeta primers. Measured with immunoSEQ multiplex PCR; TCRdb has only the in-frame clones, and not every one. In the table there are over 100,000 clones, roughly 80% of which are singletons. The sample consisted of PBMCs. These receptors came from a male donor in good health and CMV-seronegative.

The chain links TRBV7-2 to TRBJ2-7; a possible D gene is TRBD1 (6 bases). The CDR3 loop spans 15 amino acids. Germline CDR1 SGHTA, CDR2 FQGNSA. V was cut by 1 base and J by 7 bases, with 17 bases left in between. In DNA, the CDR3 is TGTGCCAGCAGCTTAGAGACAGGACCTTTGGGGGAGCAGTACTTC. It is translated as CASSLETGPLGEQYF.

The chain recombines TRBV5-1 with TRBJ2-1; 7 bases map to TRBD2. The CDR3 loop spans 15 amino acids. CDR1 is SGHRS and CDR2 is YFSETQ in the germline V gene. V dropped 4 bases and J dropped 1; count of bases not matched to a gene: 5. CDR3 amino acids: CASSLAVGSYNEQFF. In DNA, the CDR3 is TGCGCCAGCAGCCTAGCGGTCGGGTCCTACAATGAGCAGTTCTTC. Drawing the rest from reference TRBV5-1 and TRBJ2-1, the complete variable domain is KAGVTQTPRYLIKTRGQQVTLSCSPISGHRSVSWYQQTPGQGLQFLFEYFSETQRNKGNFPGRFSGRQFSNSRSEMNVSTLELGDSALYLCASSLAVGSYNEQFFGPGTRLTVL.

The rearrangement uses TRBV6-5 and TRBJ1-5; D is undetermined. Germline lookup yields CDR1 MNHEY and CDR2 SVGAGI. The CDR3 sequence is 15 residues long. V gave up 2 bases and J gave up 5 bases, with 13 bases separating them. The CDR3 DNA reads TGTGCCAGCAGTTACGGTGCGGGTAGTTATCAGCCCCAGCATTTT. This codes for CASSYGAGSYQPQHF.

The chain couples TRBV10-3 to TRBJ2-5; a possible D gene is TRBD1 (6 bases). Germline V gives CDR1 ENHRY, CDR2 SYGVKD. The CDR3 sequence is 17 residues long. V shed 2 bases and J shed 2 bases, with 18 bases lying between them. The CDR3 spells CAISEQGSTGFQETQYF. In nucleotides, the CDR3 is TGTGCCATCAGTGAGCAGGGGTCAACAGGGTTTCAAGAGACCCAGTACTTC.

The genes are TRBV7-2 and TRBJ2-7; tentative D call: TRBD2 (5 bases). The ends were cut back, 0 bases at V and 0 bases at J, with 6 bases in the middle. Germline V gene data show CDR1 as SGHTA and CDR2 as FQGNSA. This CDR3 contains 14 residues. This CDR3 reads CASSLAGSSYEQYF. CDR3 DNA sequence: TGTGCCAGCAGCTTAGCAGGGAGCTCCTACGAGCAGTACTTC.

This clone was picked up one time. This chain connects TRBV4-3 to TRBJ2-5, with D possibly matching TRBD2 (5 bases). The CDR3 spans 15 residues. Trimming removed 1 base from V and 1 base from J, with 10 bases in between. CDR1 is LGHNA and CDR2 is YSLEER in the germline V gene. The CDR3 loop reads CASSQVSSGQETQYF. CDR3 nucleotides: TGCGCCAGCAGCCAAGTCTCCAGCGGCCAAGAGACCCAGTACTTC.

DNA of the CDR3: TGTGCCAGTCCGAAGGACAGGGGGGCGCGGGAGACCCAGTACTTC. Its translation is CASPKDRGARETQYF. The chain uses TRBV2 and TRBJ2-5; 10 positions match TRBD1. CDR3 length equals 15 residues. Germline V CDR1 and CDR2: SNHLY, FYNNEI. The ends lost 9 bases at V and 5 bases at J; junction bases unmatched: 12. Full variable domain (remainder filled in from reference TRBV2 and TRBJ2-5): EPEVTQTPSHQVTQMGQEVILRCVPISNHLYFYWYRQILGQKVEFLVSFYNNEISEKSEIFDDQFSVERPDGSNFTLKIRSTKLEDSAMYFCASPKDRGARETQYFGPGTRLLVL.

This clone was seen a handful of times. J is TRBJ1-5 and V is TRBV6-6; 8 nucleotides match TRBD1. The CDR3 runs to 13 residues. Germline lookup yields CDR1 MNHNY and CDR2 SVGAGI (reference sequence). The ends lost 5 bases at V and 6 bases at J; junction bases unmatched: 3. The CDR3 protein is CASSDRGGQPQHF. The CDR3 coding sequence is TGTGCCAGCAGTGACAGGGGTGGTCAGCCCCAGCATTTT.

As for this clone: This is likely a read error, given that the CDR3 carries no conserved phenylalanine or tryptophan at its end. The chain carries TRBV5-1 and TRBJ2-7, with TRBD1 matching 9 bases. From germline, CDR1 is SGHRS and CDR2 YFSETQ. This CDR3 spans 16 amino acids. Germline trimming cut 3 bases from V and 5 bases from J; bases unmatched to any gene: 12. CDR3 loop: CASSSRSGQGVHEQYL. The CDR3 bases are TGCGCCAGCAGCTCTAGGTCGGGACAGGGCGTCCACGAGCAGTACCTC.

The chain links TRBV9 to TRBJ1-6; D is ambiguous. CDR3 length equals 14 residues. From germline, CDR1 is SGDLS and CDR2 YYNGEE. Trimming left V 3 bases short and J 6 bases short, with 10 bases between. The CDR3 spells CASSAKPRNSPLHF. The CDR3 coding sequence is TGTGCCAGCAGCGCTAAGCCTCGTAATTCACCCCTCCACTTT.

The chain couples TRBV25-1 to TRBJ1-2, with D possibly matching TRBD1 (6 bases). Between the trimmed V and J ends, which lost 5 bases and 4 bases, there was a span of 11 bases. The CDR3 is 13 amino acids. Germline V lookup: CDR1 MGHDK, CDR2 SYGVNS. The CDR3 DNA sequence: TGTGCCAGCAGTAAGGACAGCCTCTATGGCTACACCTTC. It translates to CASSKDSLYGYTF.

Only a few counts were recorded for this clone. The rearrangement uses TRBV7-3 and TRBJ2-1; perhaps TRBD1 as D (5 bases). With 1 base removed from V and 5 bases from J, the gap between germline ends came to 9 bases. The germline CDR1 and CDR2 sequences are SGHTA and FQGTGA. The length of the CDR3 is 14 residues. Here the CDR3 reads CASSLRARDNEQFF. In nucleotides, the CDR3 is TGTGCCAGCAGCTTAAGGGCCAGGGACAATGAGCAGTTCTTC.

The chain is built from TRBV5-1 and TRBJ2-2; 10 bases are shared with TRBD2. Germline lookup yields CDR1 SGHRS and CDR2 YFSETQ. There are 18 residues in the CDR3. Trimming at V came to 1 base and at J to 7 bases, leaving 13 bases not matched to a gene. DNA for the CDR3: TGCGCCAGCAGCTTGTTTAGCGGGGGGATGAGGCAGGGCGGGGAGCTGTTTTTT. Protein: CASSLFSGGMRQGGELFF.

On this clone itself: One junction end does not reproduce the germline sequence, and a read error may be involved. This sequence joins TRBV11-2 and TRBJ2-3; no firm D call. The germline V gene has CDR1 SGHAT and CDR2 FQNNGV. The CDR3 consists of 15 residues. The CDR3 loop reads CASSPRMADHRSLHF. As DNA, the CDR3 is TGTGCCAGCAGCCCAAGAATGGCGGATCACCGGTCCCTTCATTTT.

The chain is built from TRBV19 and TRBJ1-1, with D possibly matching TRBD1 (5 bases). Trimming took 1 base from V and 5 from J, leaving 11 bases between them. The germline V gene encodes CDR1 LNHDA and CDR2 SQIVND (reference sequence). There are 14 residues in the CDR3. CDR3 bases: TGTGCCAGTAGTATAGGCGGGGGTAAGACTGAAGCTTTCTTT. It is translated as CASSIGGGKTEAFF.

As concerns this clone: The CDR3 carries no conserved terminal phenylalanine or tryptophan, so it likely arises from a read error. The gene calls are TRBV27 and TRBJ2-2; D is perhaps TRBD1 (6 bases). CDR1 and CDR2 (germline): MNHEY, SMNVEV (reference sequence). This CDR3 region has 17 residues. The V and J ends lost 0 bases and 3 bases respectively, with 14 bases between them. The CDR3 spells CASSLSTGGHHTGELFL. The CDR3 nucleotides read TGTGCCAGCAGTTTATCGACTGGGGGACATCACACCGGGGAGCTGTTTCTT.

The rearrangement uses TRBV30 and TRBJ2-1; 14 bases are a match to TRBD2. This CDR3 comprises 16 residues. Germline CDR1 is GTSNPN and CDR2 is SVGIG (reference sequence). J was trimmed by 10 bases and V by 0 bases; bases with no gene match: 8. The CDR3 loop reads CAWSVPGLAGAPEQFF. As DNA, the CDR3 is TGTGCCTGGAGTGTACCGGGACTAGCGGGAGCACCCGAGCAGTTCTTC.

The V call is TRBV5-6, the J call TRBJ1-5; D is uncertain. This CDR3 region has 13 residues. CDR1 is SGHDT, CDR2 YYEEEE, per germline. The germline V and J ends were trimmed by 2 bases and 4 bases, with 7 bases remaining between them. CDR3: CASSLRQNQPQHF. As DNA, the CDR3 is TGTGCCAGCAGCTTACGTCAGAATCAGCCCCAGCATTTT.

This chain links TRBV4-3 with TRBJ2-2; D gene unclear. The CDR3 totals 17 residues. Germline V CDR1 and CDR2: LGHNA, YSLEER. Deletions cut 0 bases from V and 1 base from J, with 12 bases between. CDR3 amino acids: CASSQEHWAGNTGELFF. The CDR3 DNA reads as TGCGCCAGCAGCCAAGAGCACTGGGCAGGGAACACCGGGGAGCTGTTTTTT.

This clone was recorded once. The V call is TRBV7-2, the J call TRBJ1-3; maybe TRBD1 (5 bases). V was trimmed by 1 base and J by 0 bases, leaving 16 bases between them. CDR3 length: 18 residues. Germline V gene lookup returns CDR1 SGHTA and CDR2 FQGNSA. CDR3 nucleotides: TGTGCCAGCAGCTTAGAGCCGGGACGGAGGGTCTCTGGAAACACCATATATTTT. This sequence encodes CASSLEPGRRVSGNTIYF.

This clone is judged medium-sized. This sequence joins TRBV2 and TRBJ2-5, with D possibly matching TRBD2 (5 bases). Between the trimmed V and J ends, which lost 3 bases and 1 base, there was a span of 18 bases. The V gene's germline CDR1 is SNHLY and CDR2 FYNNEI. The CDR3 has 17 amino acids. CDR3 coding DNA: TGTGCCAGCAGTGAGGCAACCGGCCTAGCAGTCCAAGAGACCCAGTACTTC. Amino acids: CASSEATGLAVQETQYF.

This clone came up a few times. V is TRBV2 and J is TRBJ1-5, with 7 bases matching TRBD1. Germline V gene sequence: CDR1 SNHLY, CDR2 FYNNEI. Unmatched junction bases numbered 7, after V lost 6 bases and J lost 5 bases. The CDR3 has 14 amino acids. The CDR3 nucleotides are TGTGCCAGCAGGCCCCGGGACAGATATCAGCCCCAGCATTTT. Its protein is CASRPRDRYQPQHF.

This sequence joins TRBV10-3 and TRBJ1-2; 10 bases are a match to TRBD1. Germline-derived CDR1 and CDR2 are ENHRY and SYGVKD. The CDR3 contains 15 residues. J lost 4 bases, V lost 5 bases, and 7 bases had no gene match. The CDR3 region has the DNA TGTGCCATCAGTATTGAGGGGACAGGGGTCTATGGCTACACCTTC. Its translation: CAISIEGTGVYGYTF.

As for this clone: Other DNA sequences in the sample encode the same CDR3. The rearrangement joins TRBV7-9 to TRBJ2-3; the D gene is possibly TRBD1 (6 bases). Trimming left V 4 bases short and J 2 bases short, with 10 bases between. Germline CDR1 SEHNR, CDR2 FQNEAQ (reference sequence). The CDR3 contains 14 residues. Written as DNA, the CDR3 is TGTGCCAGCAGCTCAGGACAGTACACAGATACGCAGTATTTT. The encoded protein is CASSSGQYTDTQYF.

As regards this clone: Other DNA sequences in this specimen translate into the identical CDR3. This sequence joins TRBV6-1 and TRBJ2-7, with D possibly matching TRBD1 (5 bases). Trimming took 1 base from V and 0 from J, leaving 10 bases between them. This CDR3 has 15 residues. The germline gives CDR1 MNHNS, CDR2 SASEGT. The CDR3 sequence: CASSEGQQISYEQYF. The CDR3 nucleotides are TGTGCCAGCAGTGAAGGACAGCAGATCTCCTACGAGCAGTACTTC.

In DNA form, the CDR3 reads TGTGCCAGCAGCCAAGATCCCCCGACTGCAGGGTTTAACAGTGCCAAAAACATTCAGTACTTC. This codes for CASSQDPPTAGFNSAKNIQYF. The rearrangement joins TRBV4-2 to TRBJ2-4; TRBD1 might be the D (5 bases). This CDR3 has 21 amino acids. The germline V and J ends were trimmed by 0 bases and 1 base, with 25 bases remaining between them. The germline V gene has CDR1 LGHNA and CDR2 YNFKEQ.

The chain's CDR3 is CASRLAGGPTGELFF. CDR3 DNA sequence: TGTGCCAGTCGACTAGCGGGAGGGCCAACCGGGGAGCTGTTTTTT. The rearrangement joins TRBV19 to TRBJ2-2; 14 nucleotides agree with TRBD2. This CDR3 comprises 15 residues. Germline values: CDR1 LNHDA, CDR2 SQIVND (reference sequence). The V segment lost 8 bases and the J segment 5 bases; nucleotides outside the gene matches: 4. Drawing the rest from reference TRBV19 and TRBJ2-2, the complete variable domain is DGGITQSPKYLFRKEGQNVTLSCEQNLNHDAMYWYRQDPGQGLRLIYYSQIVNDFQKGDIAEGYSVSREKKESFPLTVTSAQKNPTAFYLCASRLAGGPTGELFFGEGSRLTVL.

This clone has just a few counts. The chain carries TRBV30 and TRBJ2-3; TRBD1 aligns across 8 bases. This CDR3 contains 15 residues. Germline V gene lookup returns CDR1 GTSNPN and CDR2 SVGIG (reference sequence). Trimming took 3 bases from V and 4 from J; bases not matched to a gene: 9. This CDR3 reads CAWRSDRASPDTQYF. The CDR3 nucleotides read TGTGCCTGGAGATCGGACAGGGCAAGTCCAGATACGCAGTATTTT. Based on the CDR3 plus reference TRBV30 and TRBJ2-3, the full variable domain is SQTIHQWPATLVQPVGSPLSLECTVEGTSNPNLYWYRQAAGRGLQLLFYSVGIGQISSEVPQNLSASRPQDRQFILSSKKLLLSDSGFYLCAWRSDRASPDTQYFGPGTRLTVL.

The chain recombines TRBV27 with TRBJ2-7, with a tentative D call TRBD2 (6 bases). CDR1 is MNHEY, CDR2 SMNVEV, per germline (reference sequence). This CDR3 has 15 amino acids. Trimming took off 6 bases at V and 5 bases at J, with 20 bases between the two ends. The DNA for the CDR3 is TGTGCCAGCAGACCCGGACTAAATGTTCGGGACGAGCAGTACTTC. Its translation is CASRPGLNVRDEQYF.

V is TRBV28 and J is TRBJ2-5, with TRBD2 as a possible D gene (6 bases). Trimming left V 5 bases short and J 0 bases short, with 13 bases between. The germline V gene encodes CDR1 MDHEN and CDR2 SYDVKM. This CDR3 has 15 amino acids. The CDR3 loop reads CASSPSAGYQETQYF. In DNA form, the CDR3 reads TGTGCCAGCAGTCCCTCCGCGGGGTACCAAGAGACCCAGTACTTC. Full variable domain (outside the CDR3, taken from reference TRBV28 and TRBJ2-5): DVKVTQSSRYLVKRTGEKVFLECVQDMDHENMFWYRQDPGLGLRLIYFSYDVKMKEKGDIPEGYSVSREKKERFSLILESASTNQTSMYLCASSPSAGYQETQYFGPGTRLLVL.